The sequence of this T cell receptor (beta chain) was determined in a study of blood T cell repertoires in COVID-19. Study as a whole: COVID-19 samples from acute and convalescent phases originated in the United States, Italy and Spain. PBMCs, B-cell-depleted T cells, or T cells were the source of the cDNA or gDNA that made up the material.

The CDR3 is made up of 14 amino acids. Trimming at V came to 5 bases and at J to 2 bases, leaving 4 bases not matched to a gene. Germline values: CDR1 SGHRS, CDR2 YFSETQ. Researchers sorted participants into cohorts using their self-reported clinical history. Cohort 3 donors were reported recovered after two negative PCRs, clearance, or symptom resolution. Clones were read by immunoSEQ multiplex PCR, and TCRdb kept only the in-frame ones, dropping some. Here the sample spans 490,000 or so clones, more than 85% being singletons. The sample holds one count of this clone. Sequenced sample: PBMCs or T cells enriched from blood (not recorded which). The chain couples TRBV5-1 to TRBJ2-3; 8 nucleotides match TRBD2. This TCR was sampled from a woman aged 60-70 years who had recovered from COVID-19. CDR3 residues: CASSRGGATDTQYF. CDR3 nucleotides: TGCGCCAGCAGTCGGGGGGGAGCCACAGATACGCAGTATTTT.